These 20 T cell receptor beta chains were all obtained from the same sample, sequenced in a study of shared clonotypes between healthy human individuals (dated by TCRdb to about 2020). The library was made by the immunoSEQ multiplex PCR assay. In TCRdb, the immuneACCESS table is reduced to in-frame sequences with V and J assigned. These tables do not hold every clone; where another copy was compared, an unresolved V gene accounts for under half, and the others remain unexplained. For this sample the table gives 2 million to 2.5 million clones, of which approximately 95% were detected only once. The ten largest clones capture 0.35% to 0.45% of the sample. The sequenced material came from naive CD4+ T cells from PBMCs. The cell subset or site label for this specimen denotes: CD45RA+ positively selected. These receptors all come from a man aged 18-30 years in good health. Some clones in this sample may be carry-over from other donors' samples.

This sequence joins TRBV7-9 and TRBJ2-7, with TRBD2 matching over 12 bases. The germline CDR1 and CDR2 sequences are SEHNR and FQNEAQ (reference sequence). The J segment lost 2 bases and the V segment lost 3 bases, leaving 2 bases of the junction unmatched. The CDR3 totals 15 residues. CDR3: CASSFLAGGPYEQYF. Written as DNA, the CDR3 is TGTGCCAGCAGCTTCCTAGCGGGAGGGCCCTACGAGCAGTACTTC. The whole variable domain, filled in from reference TRBV7-9 and TRBJ2-7, reads DTGVSQNPRHKITKRGQNVTFRCDPISEHNRLYWYRQTLGQGPEFLTYFQNEAQLEKSRLLSDRFSAERPKGSFSTLEIQRTEQGDSAMYLCASSFLAGGPYEQYFGPGTRLTVT.

Worth noting for this clone: Within the sample, other DNA sequences also encode this same CDR3. This rearrangement joins TRBV28 to TRBJ1-5; no reliable D call. Between the trimmed V and J ends, which lost 8 bases and 0 bases, there was a span of 11 bases. The CDR3 extends over 14 amino acids. Germline V gives CDR1 MDHEN, CDR2 SYDVKM. The CDR3 coding sequence is TGTGCCAGCTCTAAGGGAGGTAGCAATCAGCCCCAGCATTTT. It codes for CASSKGGSNQPQHF.

This clone was detected once. The CDR3: CASSFRTYNNYGYTF. The CDR3 region has the DNA TGTGCCAGCAGTTTTAGGACCTATAACAACTATGGCTACACCTTC. The V and J genes are TRBV28 and TRBJ1-2; D is uncertain. Germline lookup yields CDR1 MDHEN and CDR2 SYDVKM. This CDR3 spans 15 amino acids. Trimming took 3 bases from V and 2 from J, leaving 13 bases between them.

The chain carries TRBV5-4 and TRBJ2-3; 12 positions agree with TRBD2. V shed 4 bases, J shed 5 bases, and the junction held 14 bases outside the gene matches. Looked up from germline, CDR1 is SGHNT and CDR2 is YYREEE (reference sequence). The CDR3 is 18 residues long. As DNA, the CDR3 is TGTGCCAGCAGCCCCCGACTAGCGGGAGTCTGGGCTGGAGATACGCAGTATTTT. It encodes CASSPRLAGVWAGDTQYF.

J is TRBJ2-1 and V is TRBV6-6, with D perhaps matching TRBD2 (5 bases). The CDR3 is 15 residues long. Between the trimmed V and J ends, which lost 0 bases and 2 bases, there was a span of 8 bases. CDR1 is MNHNY, CDR2 SVGAGI, per germline (reference sequence). DNA of the CDR3: TGTGCCAGCAGTTACTCTAGCGCGACCTACAATGAGCAGTTCTTC. It encodes CASSYSSATYNEQFF.

This clone is a singleton in its sample. V usage is TRBV7-3 and J usage is TRBJ2-1; 11 bases fit TRBD2. Germline CDR1 SGHTA, CDR2 FQGTGA. The CDR3 consists of 17 residues. The trim removed 4 bases at V and 5 bases at J, leaving 10 bases unmatched. CDR3 amino acids: CASSSRFGTSGNNEQFF. The CDR3 nucleotides read TGTGCCAGCAGCTCACGCTTCGGGACTAGCGGAAACAATGAGCAGTTCTTC.

As concerns this clone: This specimen includes other DNA sequences encoding the same CDR3. J is TRBJ2-7 and V is TRBV5-1, with D unresolved. V was trimmed by 1 base and J by 2 bases, leaving 10 bases between them. The V gene's germline CDR1 is SGHRS and CDR2 YFSETQ. This CDR3 is built from 14 residues. The CDR3 DNA reads TGCGCCAGCAGCTTGCGTGGGCCCCCCTACGAGCAGTACTTC. This encodes CASSLRGPPYEQYF. Using reference TRBV5-1 and TRBJ2-7 for the parts outside the CDR3, the full variable domain is KAGVTQTPRYLIKTRGQQVTLSCSPISGHRSVSWYQQTPGQGLQFLFEYFSETQRNKGNFPGRFSGRQFSNSRSEMNVSTLELGDSALYLCASSLRGPPYEQYFGPGTRLTVT.

The chain is built from TRBV5-1 and TRBJ2-2; 7 bases are shared with TRBD1. V was clipped by 4 bases and J by 5 bases; unmatched bases: 8. The CDR3 totals 15 residues. Germline CDR1 and CDR2: SGHRS and YFSETQ. The CDR3 coding sequence is TGCGCCAGCAGCCGGGACAGCCCGGTTACCGGGGAGCTGTTTTTT. Amino acids: CASSRDSPVTGELFF.

This clone is a singleton in its sample. This sequence joins TRBV7-2 and TRBJ2-2; 8 bases are a match to TRBD1. CDR3 size: 16 residues. Trimming took 4 bases from V and 1 from J; bases not matched to a gene: 5. Germline CDR1 SGHTA, CDR2 FQGNSA. CDR3 residues: CASSSQGVVNTGELFF. In DNA, the CDR3 is TGTGCCAGCAGCTCACAGGGGGTTGTGAACACCGGGGAGCTGTTTTTT.

The chain couples TRBV14 to TRBJ2-7; 8 nucleotides agree with TRBD2. V gave up 0 bases and J gave up 3 bases; unmatched junction bases: 4. Germline V gene sequence: CDR1 SGHDN, CDR2 FVKESK. This CDR3 spans 15 amino acids. CDR3 bases: TGTGCCAGCAGCCAAGATTCGGGGGGGCACTACGAGCAGTACTTC. The encoded protein is CASSQDSGGHYEQYF.

The chain employs TRBV27 and TRBJ1-3; TRBD1 aligns across 7 bases. This CDR3 spans 16 amino acids. The V gene's germline CDR1 is MNHEY and CDR2 SMNVEV (reference sequence). Trimming cost V 5 bases and J 0 bases; bases outside gene matches: 7. For the CDR3, the DNA is TGTGCCAGCAGTCCCCGGGACAGCCTCTCTGGAAACACCATATATTTT. Translation: CASSPRDSLSGNTIYF.

This clone was seen only once. Germline is not matched at one junction end, which may reflect a read error. The V and J genes are TRBV20-1 and TRBJ1-1, with D possibly matching TRBD1 (5 bases). The CDR3 totals 11 residues. Germline V gene lookup returns CDR1 DFQATT and CDR2 SNEGSKA (reference sequence). This CDR3 is CSARDVRGPAF. DNA of the CDR3: TGCAGTGCTAGAGATGTGAGGGGCCCAGCCTTT.

V gene TRBV27 combines with J gene TRBJ1-2; weak D call: TRBD1 (6 bases). The germline V gene encodes CDR1 MNHEY and CDR2 SMNVEV (reference sequence). V dropped 3 bases and J dropped 6 bases, with 11 bases sitting between them. The CDR3 runs to 13 residues. CDR3 DNA: TGTGCCAGCAGTTTGGGGGCAGGGCATGGCTACACCTTC. Its translation is CASSLGAGHGYTF.

The chain recombines TRBV4-1 with TRBJ2-7; the D gene is possibly TRBD1 (8 bases). The CDR3 consists of 17 residues. V was trimmed by 4 bases and J by 1 base, leaving 20 bases between them. Germline values: CDR1 MGHRA, CDR2 YSYEKL. CDR3 in amino acids: CASSLKSGQGGSYEQYF. CDR3 coding DNA: TGCGCCAGCAGCCTAAAGAGCGGACAGGGAGGGTCCTACGAGCAGTACTTC.

With respect to this clone: The same CDR3 arises from other DNA sequences in this sample as well. This chain connects TRBV2 to TRBJ2-1; D uncertain. The CDR3 totals 10 residues. CDR1 is SNHLY and CDR2 is FYNNEI in the germline V gene. V was pared by 5 bases and J by 7 bases, with 3 bases between. The CDR3 sequence: CASSRNEQFF. DNA of the CDR3: TGTGCCAGCAGTCGTAATGAGCAGTTCTTC.

This chain's CDR3 is CASSYVGVNYGYTF. The CDR3 nucleotides are TGTGCCAGCTCATATGTGGGGGTGAACTATGGCTACACCTTC. The chain is built from TRBV18 and TRBJ1-2; D perhaps matches TRBD1 (5 bases). Germline CDR1 KGHSH, CDR2 LQKENI. The CDR3 runs to 14 residues. Trimming took off 5 bases at V and 2 bases at J, with 12 bases between the two ends.

Turning to this clone: The sample has other DNA sequences that encode this CDR3 too. The chain is built from TRBV5-1 and TRBJ1-2; no firm D call. The CDR3 is 12 residues long. Trimming pared 4 bases from V and 8 bases from J, leaving 12 bases between. Germline CDR1 and CDR2: SGHRS and YFSETQ. CDR3 coding DNA: TGCGCCAGCAGCGTCGGCGGCGGCGGCTACACCTTC. This codes for CASSVGGGGYTF.

This chain links TRBV19 with TRBJ1-1; maybe TRBD1 (5 bases). V was cut by 7 bases and J by 1 base, with 13 bases left in between. Per germline, CDR1 LNHDA and CDR2 SQIVND (reference sequence). The CDR3 runs to 14 residues. The CDR3, as DNA: TGTGCCAGTAAATTCCAGGGAGCGAACACTGAAGCTTTCTTT. This gives the protein CASKFQGANTEAFF.

This clone was detected only once. The V and J genes are TRBV28 and TRBJ1-4, with unresolved D. The CDR3 runs 12 residues. Germline V gene data show CDR1 as MDHEN and CDR2 as SYDVKM. Between the trimmed V and J ends, which lost 7 bases and 3 bases, there was a span of 6 bases. The CDR3 nucleotides read TGTGCCAGCATTGGGCCTAATGAAAAACTGTTTTTT. Translation: CASIGPNEKLFF.

J is TRBJ2-3 and V is TRBV2, with 13 bases fitting TRBD2. The length of the CDR3 is 16 residues. The germline V gene encodes CDR1 SNHLY and CDR2 FYNNEI. The J segment lost 2 bases and the V segment lost 5 bases, leaving 4 bases of the junction unmatched. The CDR3 nucleotides are TGTGCCAGCAGTATGGGGACTAGCGGGAACACAGATACGCAGTATTTT. It codes for CASSMGTSGNTDTQYF. The full variable domain, rest sourced from reference TRBV2 and TRBJ2-3, is EPEVTQTPSHQVTQMGQEVILRCVPISNHLYFYWYRQILGQKVEFLVSFYNNEISEKSEIFDDQFSVERPDGSNFTLKIRSTKLEDSAMYFCASSMGTSGNTDTQYFGPGTRLTVL.